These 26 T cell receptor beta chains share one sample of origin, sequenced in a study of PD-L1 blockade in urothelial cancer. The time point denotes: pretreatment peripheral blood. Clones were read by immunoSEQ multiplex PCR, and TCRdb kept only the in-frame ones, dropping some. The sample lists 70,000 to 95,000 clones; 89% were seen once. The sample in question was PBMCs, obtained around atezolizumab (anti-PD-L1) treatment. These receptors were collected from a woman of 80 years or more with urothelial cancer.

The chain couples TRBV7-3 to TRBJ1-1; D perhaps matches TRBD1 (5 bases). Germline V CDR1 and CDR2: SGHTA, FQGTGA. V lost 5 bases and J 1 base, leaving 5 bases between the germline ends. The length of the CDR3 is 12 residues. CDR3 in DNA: TGTGCCAGCAGCCAGGGGAACACTGAAGCTTTCTTT. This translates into CASSQGNTEAFF.

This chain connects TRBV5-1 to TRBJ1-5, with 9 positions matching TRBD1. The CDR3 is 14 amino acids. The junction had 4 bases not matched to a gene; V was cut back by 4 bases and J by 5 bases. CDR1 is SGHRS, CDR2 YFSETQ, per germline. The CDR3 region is CASSQTGGDQPQHF. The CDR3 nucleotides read TGCGCCAGCAGCCAGACAGGGGGGGATCAGCCCCAGCATTTT.

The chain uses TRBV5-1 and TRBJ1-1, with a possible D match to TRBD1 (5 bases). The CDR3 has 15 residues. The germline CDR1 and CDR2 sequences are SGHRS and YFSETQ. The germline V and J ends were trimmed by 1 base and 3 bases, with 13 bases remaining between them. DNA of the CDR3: TGCGCCAGCAGCTTGAACGGGGGAAAAGACACTGAAGCTTTCTTT. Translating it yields CASSLNGGKDTEAFF.

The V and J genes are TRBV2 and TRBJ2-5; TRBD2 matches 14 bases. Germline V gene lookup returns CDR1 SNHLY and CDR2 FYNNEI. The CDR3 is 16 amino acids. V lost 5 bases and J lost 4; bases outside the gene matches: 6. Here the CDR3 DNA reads TGTGCCAGCAGTCGGACTAGCGGGAGGTTTCCAGAGACCCAGTACTTC. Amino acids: CASSRTSGRFPETQYF.

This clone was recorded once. The CDR3 DNA reads TGTGCCAGCAGCTCTGCCAGGGCTAGCTCTGGAAACACCATATATTTT. Translated, it gives CASSSARASSGNTIYF. This chain joins TRBV7-2 and TRBJ1-3; tentatively, D is TRBD1 (5 bases). From germline, CDR1 is SGHTA and CDR2 FQGNSA. The CDR3 is 16 residues long. With 4 bases removed from V and 0 bases from J, the gap between germline ends came to 13 bases. Filled out from reference TRBV7-2 and TRBJ1-3, the complete variable domain reads GAGVSQSPSNKVTEKGKDVELRCDPISGHTALYWYRQSLGQGLEFLIYFQGNSAPDKSGLPSDRFSAERTGGSVSTLTIQRTQQEDSAVYLCASSSARASSGNTIYFGEGSWLTVV.

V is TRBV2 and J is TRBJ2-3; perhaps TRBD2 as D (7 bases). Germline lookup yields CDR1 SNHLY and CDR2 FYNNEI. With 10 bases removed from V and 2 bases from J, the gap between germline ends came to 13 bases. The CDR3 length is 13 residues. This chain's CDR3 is CATRGGVTDTQYF. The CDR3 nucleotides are TGTGCCACCAGAGGGGGGGTCACAGATACGCAGTATTTT.

The CDR3 bases are TGTGCCAGCAGTCAACAGTTGAACACTGAAGCTTTCTTT. Protein: CASSQQLNTEAFF. This chain joins TRBV6-4 and TRBJ1-1; D is unclear. Trimming took off 5 bases at V and 0 bases at J, with 7 bases between the two ends. This CDR3 has 13 residues. Germline V gene sequence: CDR1 MRHNA, CDR2 SNTAGT.

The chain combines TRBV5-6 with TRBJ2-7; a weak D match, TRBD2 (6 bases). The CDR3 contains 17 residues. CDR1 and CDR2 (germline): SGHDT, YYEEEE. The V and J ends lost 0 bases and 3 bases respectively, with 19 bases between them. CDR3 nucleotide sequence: TGTGCCAGCAGCTTGGGTCAACTACGGGACTCGTTCTACGAGCAGTACTTC. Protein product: CASSLGQLRDSFYEQYF.

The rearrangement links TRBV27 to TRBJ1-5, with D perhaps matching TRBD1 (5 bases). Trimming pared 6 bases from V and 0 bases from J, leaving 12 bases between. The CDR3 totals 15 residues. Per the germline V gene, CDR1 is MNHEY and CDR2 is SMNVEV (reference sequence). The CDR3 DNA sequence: TGTGCCAGCAGCCAGGGAACGAGTAGCAATCAGCCCCAGCATTTT. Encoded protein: CASSQGTSSNQPQHF.

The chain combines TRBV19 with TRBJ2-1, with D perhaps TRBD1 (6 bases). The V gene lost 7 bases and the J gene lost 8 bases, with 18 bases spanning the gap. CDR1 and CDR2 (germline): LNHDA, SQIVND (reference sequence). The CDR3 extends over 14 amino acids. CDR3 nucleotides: TGTGCCAGTACTAAACCAACAGGGATCCATGAGCAGTTCTTC. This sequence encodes CASTKPTGIHEQFF.

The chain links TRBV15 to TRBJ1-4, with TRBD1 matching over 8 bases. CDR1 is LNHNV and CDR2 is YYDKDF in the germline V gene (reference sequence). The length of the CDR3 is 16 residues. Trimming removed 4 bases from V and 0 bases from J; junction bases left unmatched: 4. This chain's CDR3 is CATSTNRGATNEKLFF. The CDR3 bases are TGTGCCACCAGCACAAACAGGGGGGCAACTAATGAAAAACTGTTTTTT.

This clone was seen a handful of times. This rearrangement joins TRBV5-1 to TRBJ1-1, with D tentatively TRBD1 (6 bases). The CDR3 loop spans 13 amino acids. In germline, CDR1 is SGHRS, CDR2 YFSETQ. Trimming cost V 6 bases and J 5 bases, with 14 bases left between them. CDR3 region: CASNRGGGTEAFF. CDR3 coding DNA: TGCGCCAGCAACCGGGGGGGCGGGACTGAAGCTTTCTTT.

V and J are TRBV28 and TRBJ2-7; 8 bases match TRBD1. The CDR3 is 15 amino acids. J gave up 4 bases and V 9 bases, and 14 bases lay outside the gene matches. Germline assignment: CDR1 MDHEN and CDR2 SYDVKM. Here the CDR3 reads CASVHPTGGFYEQYF. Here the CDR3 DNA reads TGTGCCAGTGTTCACCCAACAGGGGGTTTTTACGAGCAGTACTTC. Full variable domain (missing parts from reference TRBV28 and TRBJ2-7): DVKVTQSSRYLVKRTGEKVFLECVQDMDHENMFWYRQDPGLGLRLIYFSYDVKMKEKGDIPEGYSVSREKKERFSLILESASTNQTSMYLCASVHPTGGFYEQYFGPGTRLTVT.

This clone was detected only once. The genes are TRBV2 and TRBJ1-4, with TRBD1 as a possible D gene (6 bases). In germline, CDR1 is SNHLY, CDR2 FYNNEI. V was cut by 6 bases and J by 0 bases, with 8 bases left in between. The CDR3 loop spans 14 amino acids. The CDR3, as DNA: TGTGCCAGCAGGACAGGCGCAACTAATGAAAAACTGTTTTTT. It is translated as CASRTGATNEKLFF.

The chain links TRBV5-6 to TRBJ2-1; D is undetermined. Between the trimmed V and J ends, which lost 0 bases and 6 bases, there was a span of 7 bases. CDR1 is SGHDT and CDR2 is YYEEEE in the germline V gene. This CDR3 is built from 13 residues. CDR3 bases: TGTGCCAGCAGCTTGGCGGGTTTCAATGAGCAGTTCTTC. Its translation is CASSLAGFNEQFF.

In DNA, the CDR3 is TGTGCCAGCAGTTACCCCCGTGGGGGCCCGATCACTGAAGCTTTCTTT. Amino acids: CASSYPRGGPITEAFF. The V and J genes are TRBV6-5 and TRBJ1-1, with a possible D match to TRBD1 (6 bases). Trimming cost V 2 bases and J 4 bases, with 17 bases left between them. The CDR3 loop spans 16 amino acids. Germline V CDR1 and CDR2: MNHEY, SVGAGI.

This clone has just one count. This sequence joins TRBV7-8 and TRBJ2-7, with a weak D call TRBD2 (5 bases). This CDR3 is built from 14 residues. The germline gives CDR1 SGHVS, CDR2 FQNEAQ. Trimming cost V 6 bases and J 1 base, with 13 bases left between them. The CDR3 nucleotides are TGTGCCAGCAGTTCCCGAACGGGGTCCTACGAGCAGTACTTC. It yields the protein CASSSRTGSYEQYF.

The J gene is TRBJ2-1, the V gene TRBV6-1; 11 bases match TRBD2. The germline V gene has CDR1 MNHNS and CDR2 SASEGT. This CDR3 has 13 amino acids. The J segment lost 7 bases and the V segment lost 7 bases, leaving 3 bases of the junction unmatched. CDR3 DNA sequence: TGTGCCAGCATACTAGCGGGAGATAATGAGCAGTTCTTC. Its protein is CASILAGDNEQFF.

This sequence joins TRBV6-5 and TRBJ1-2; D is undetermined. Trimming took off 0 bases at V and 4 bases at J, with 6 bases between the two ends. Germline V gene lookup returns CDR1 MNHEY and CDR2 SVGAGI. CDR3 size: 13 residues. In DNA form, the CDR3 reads TGTGCCAGCAGTTACTCGAACTTCTATGGCTACACCTTC. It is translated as CASSYSNFYGYTF.

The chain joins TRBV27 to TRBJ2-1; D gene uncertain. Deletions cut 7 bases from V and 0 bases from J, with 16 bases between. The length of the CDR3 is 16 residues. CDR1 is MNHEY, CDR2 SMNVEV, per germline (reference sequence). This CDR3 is CASNRVSSSSYNEQFF. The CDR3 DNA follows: TGTGCCAGCAACCGTGTTAGCTCCAGCTCCTACAATGAGCAGTTCTTC.

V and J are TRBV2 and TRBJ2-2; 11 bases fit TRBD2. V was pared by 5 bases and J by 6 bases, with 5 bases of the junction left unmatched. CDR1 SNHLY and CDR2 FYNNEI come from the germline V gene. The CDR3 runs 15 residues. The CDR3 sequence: CASSPSGRSPGELFF. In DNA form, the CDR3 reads TGTGCCAGCAGTCCTAGCGGGAGGAGTCCCGGGGAGCTGTTTTTT.

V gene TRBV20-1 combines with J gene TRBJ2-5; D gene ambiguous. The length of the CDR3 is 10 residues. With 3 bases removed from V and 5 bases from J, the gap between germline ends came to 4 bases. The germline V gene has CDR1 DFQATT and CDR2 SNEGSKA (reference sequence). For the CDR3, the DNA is TGCAGTGCTAGCTATGAGACCCAGTACTTC. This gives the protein CSASYETQYF.

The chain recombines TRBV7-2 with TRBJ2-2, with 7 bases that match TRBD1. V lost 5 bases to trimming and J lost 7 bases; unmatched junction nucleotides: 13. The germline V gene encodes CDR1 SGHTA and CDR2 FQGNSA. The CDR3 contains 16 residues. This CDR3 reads CASSTRQGRKDGELFF. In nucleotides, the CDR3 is TGTGCCAGCAGCACCCGACAGGGAAGAAAGGACGGGGAGCTGTTTTTT.

CDR3 sequence reads: CASSSDAGRPPLHF. The CDR3 region has the DNA TGTGCCAGCAGTTCAGACGCAGGGCGGCCACCCCTCCACTTT. This sequence joins TRBV6-5 and TRBJ1-6, with a possible D match to TRBD1 (5 bases). The V end was cut by 4 bases, the J end by 11 bases, with 15 bases between. The CDR3 has 14 residues. Germline-derived CDR1 and CDR2 are MNHEY and SVGAGI.

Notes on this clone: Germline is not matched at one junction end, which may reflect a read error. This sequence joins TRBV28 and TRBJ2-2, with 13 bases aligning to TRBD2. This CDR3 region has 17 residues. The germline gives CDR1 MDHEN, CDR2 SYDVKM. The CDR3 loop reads CACRGLAGRRNTGELFF. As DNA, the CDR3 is TGTGCCTGCAGGGGACTAGCGGGAAGAAGGAACACCGGGGAGCTGTTTTTT.

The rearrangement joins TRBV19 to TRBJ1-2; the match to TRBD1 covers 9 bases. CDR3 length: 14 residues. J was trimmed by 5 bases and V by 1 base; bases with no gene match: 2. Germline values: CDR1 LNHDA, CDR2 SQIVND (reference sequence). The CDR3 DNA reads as TGTGCCAGTAGTATAGGTGGGACAGGGTATGGCTACACCTTC. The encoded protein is CASSIGGTGYGYTF.